The 26 T cell receptor beta chains below all came from one sample that was sequenced in a study of blood T cell repertoires in COVID-19. Method: immunoSEQ multiplex PCR; TCRdb's copy keeps in-frame clones and lacks some. The data show 120,000 to 150,000 clones, approximately 82% seen once. Sequencing was carried out using peripheral blood. The receptors stem from a human donor with acute or convalescent COVID-19. The donor label of this sample is uncertain.

The CDR3 nucleotides are TGTGCCAGCAGCCCCCGACTAGCGGGGGGGTCCTACAATGAGCAGTTCTTC. It specifies CASSPRLAGGSYNEQFF. The chain has TRBV11-2 and TRBJ2-1; 14 nucleotides align to TRBD2. Germline-derived CDR1 and CDR2 are SGHAT and FQNNGV. V was clipped by 5 bases and J by 1 base; unmatched bases: 4. This CDR3 region has 17 residues.

This rearrangement joins TRBV7-9 to TRBJ1-4; 9 nucleotides agree with TRBD1. J gave up 7 bases and V 5 bases, and 5 bases lay outside the gene matches. This CDR3 has 14 residues. Germline V gives CDR1 SEHNR, CDR2 FQNEAQ (reference sequence). The DNA for the CDR3 is TGTGCCAGCAGCCCGGGACAGGGTGGTGAAAAACTGTTTTTT. Translated: CASSPGQGGEKLFF.

This chain uses TRBV6-5 with TRBJ2-7; 12 positions agree with TRBD1. From germline, CDR1 is MNHEY and CDR2 SVGAGI. The CDR3 loop spans 14 amino acids. J was trimmed by 4 bases and V by 7 bases; bases with no gene match: 5. CDR3: CASKGQGAKYEQYF. The CDR3 DNA sequence: TGTGCCAGCAAGGGACAGGGGGCGAAGTACGAGCAGTACTTC.

Comment on this clone: This specimen includes other DNA sequences encoding the same CDR3. The V and J genes are TRBV5-1 and TRBJ1-1; unclear D gene. Trimming shortened V by 0 bases and J by 1 base, and 4 bases separated the two germline ends. The CDR3 is 13 amino acids. Germline V gene lookup returns CDR1 SGHRS and CDR2 YFSETQ. Here the CDR3 reads CASSLARNTEAFF. CDR3 DNA sequence: TGCGCCAGCAGCTTGGCCAGGAACACTGAAGCTTTCTTT.

Only a few counts were recorded for this clone. The CDR3 nucleotides are TGTGCCAGCAGCTTAGGGACAGCCTCCTACGAGCAGTACTTC. Residues: CASSLGTASYEQYF. This chain joins TRBV11-2 and TRBJ2-7, with D tentatively TRBD1 (6 bases). Germline V CDR1 and CDR2: SGHAT, FQNNGV. The CDR3 has 14 residues. V lost 1 base and J 0 bases, leaving 7 bases between the germline ends.

This chain joins TRBV7-3 and TRBJ2-2; D gene ambiguous. Germline CDR1 and CDR2: SGHTA and FQGTGA. The CDR3 extends over 12 amino acids. Trimming removed 5 bases from V and 7 bases from J, with 8 bases in between. CDR3 DNA: TGTGCCAGCAGCCTGGCGGTCGGGGAGCTGTTTTTT. This gives the protein CASSLAVGELFF.

The genes are TRBV20-1 and TRBJ1-2; D ambiguous. The ends were cut back, 6 bases at V and 3 bases at J, with 8 bases in the middle. This CDR3 region has 11 residues. Germline V CDR1 and CDR2: DFQATT, SNEGSKA (reference sequence). CDR3 in amino acids: CSAAGDYGYTF. CDR3 sequence (DNA): TGCAGTGCCGCAGGCGACTATGGCTACACCTTC.

The chain recombines TRBV14 with TRBJ1-1, with 7 bases identical to TRBD1. Germline values: CDR1 SGHDN, CDR2 FVKESK. V shed 4 bases, J shed 0 bases, and the junction held 8 bases outside the gene matches. The CDR3 is made up of 16 amino acids. CDR3 nucleotides: TGTGCCAGCAGCCTAACAGGGGAAGGGATGAACACTGAAGCTTTCTTT. It is translated as CASSLTGEGMNTEAFF.

The V call is TRBV5-4, the J call TRBJ1-1, with TRBD1 matching over 8 bases. Germline-derived CDR1 and CDR2 are SGHNT and YYREEE (reference sequence). The CDR3 spans 15 residues. V lost 5 bases and J lost 3; bases outside the gene matches: 9. The DNA of the CDR3 is TGTGCCAGCAGTCCGGGACTACAGGGGGACACTGAAGCTTTCTTT. Amino acids: CASSPGLQGDTEAFF.

This chain joins TRBV18 and TRBJ1-1; 8 bases match TRBD1. Trimming at V came to 3 bases and at J to 6 bases, leaving 3 bases not matched to a gene. This CDR3 contains 13 residues. CDR1 and CDR2 from the germline V gene are KGHSH and LQKENI. CDR3: CASSPTTGAEAFF. The CDR3 bases are TGTGCCAGCTCACCCACGACAGGGGCTGAAGCTTTCTTT.

The chain carries TRBV6-5 and TRBJ2-7; 10 nucleotides match TRBD2. Germline trimming cut 2 bases from V and 4 bases from J; bases unmatched to any gene: 5. Germline CDR1 MNHEY, CDR2 SVGAGI. The CDR3 length is 15 residues. The CDR3 region is CASSYASGGSYEQYF. The CDR3 DNA is TGTGCCAGCAGTTACGCTAGCGGGGGCTCTTACGAGCAGTACTTC.

This clone has a handful of counts. This chain uses TRBV19 with TRBJ2-3; a possible D gene is TRBD1 (6 bases). The CDR3 is 16 residues long. V dropped 5 bases and J dropped 0 bases, with 15 bases sitting between them. Germline V gene data show CDR1 as LNHDA and CDR2 as SQIVND (reference sequence). The CDR3 region has the DNA TGTGCCAGTAGTTACACAGGGAGAGGTAGCACAGATACGCAGTATTTT. Residues: CASSYTGRGSTDTQYF.

This chain joins TRBV6-6 and TRBJ1-5; D is undetermined. Germline CDR1 is MNHNY and CDR2 is SVGAGI (reference sequence). V dropped 7 bases and J dropped 1 base, with 23 bases sitting between them. The CDR3 extends over 18 amino acids. The CDR3 is CASTRPGPLRESNQPQHF. Written as DNA, the CDR3 is TGTGCCAGCACTCGGCCGGGCCCCCTAAGGGAGAGCAATCAGCCCCAGCATTTT.

This chain uses TRBV5-8 with TRBJ2-1; D possibly corresponds to TRBD1 (7 bases). The germline CDR1 and CDR2 sequences are SGHTS and YDEGEE. The CDR3 sequence is 17 residues long. Trimming removed 4 bases from V and 4 bases from J, with 21 bases in between. For the CDR3, the DNA is TGTGCCAGCAGCGTTGTTGGCGGGGACAGCTGGTACAATGAGCAGTTCTTC. It specifies CASSVVGGDSWYNEQFF. The whole variable domain, filled in from reference TRBV5-8 and TRBJ2-1, reads EAGVTQSPTHLIKTRGQQATLRCSPISGHTSVYWYQQALGLGLQFLLWYDEGEERNRGNFPPRFSGRQFPNYSSELNVNALELEDSALYLCASSVVGGDSWYNEQFFGPGTRLTVL.

The J gene is TRBJ1-1, the V gene TRBV5-1; perhaps TRBD1 as D (5 bases). The germline V gene encodes CDR1 SGHRS and CDR2 YFSETQ. Trimming removed 0 bases at V and 1 base at J, with 16 bases between. The CDR3 is made up of 17 amino acids. CDR3 nucleotide sequence: TGCGCCAGCAGCTTGGAACGGACAAATCGGAGGAACACTGAAGCTTTCTTT. It is translated as CASSLERTNRRNTEAFF.

The V gene is TRBV19, the J gene TRBJ1-2, with D perhaps matching TRBD1 (5 bases). V shed 8 bases and J shed 0 bases, with 16 bases lying between them. CDR1 is LNHDA and CDR2 is SQIVND in the germline V gene (reference sequence). The CDR3 runs to 15 residues. CDR3 DNA sequence: TGTGCCAGTCGGCTCGGGACTTCAGCTAACTATGGCTACACCTTC. It translates to CASRLGTSANYGYTF.

This sequence joins TRBV30 and TRBJ1-4; D uncertain. Germline CDR1 and CDR2: GTSNPN and SVGIG (reference sequence). The CDR3 loop spans 13 amino acids. Trimming pared 2 bases from V and 8 bases from J, leaving 12 bases between. The chain's CDR3 is CAWSRGNGEKLFF. The CDR3 nucleotides read TGTGCCTGGAGTCGAGGCAACGGGGAAAAACTGTTTTTT.

A few counts support this clone. The chain is built from TRBV30 and TRBJ1-4, with 8 bases identical to TRBD1. The CDR3 runs to 13 residues. Germline loops: CDR1 GTSNPN, CDR2 SVGIG (reference sequence). V was pared by 3 bases and J by 5 bases, with 2 bases of the junction left unmatched. CDR3 sequence reads: CAWSRDRNEKLFF. DNA of the CDR3: TGTGCCTGGAGCCGGGACAGGAATGAAAAACTGTTTTTT.

CDR3 sequence (DNA): TGTGCCAGCAGCTCGCCTCACGGGGGGGCAAGCACAGATACGCAGTATTTT. It translates to CASSSPHGGASTDTQYF. The gene calls are TRBV11-2 and TRBJ2-3; TRBD2 matches 8 bases. CDR3 length: 17 residues. Germline values: CDR1 SGHAT, CDR2 FQNNGV. J was trimmed by 0 bases and V by 4 bases; bases with no gene match: 9.

The chain combines TRBV19 with TRBJ1-1; 7 nucleotides agree with TRBD1. Losses at the gene ends were 7 bases for V and 1 base for J; bases not matched to a gene: 6. The germline gives CDR1 LNHDA, CDR2 SQIVND (reference sequence). CDR3 size: 14 residues. The CDR3 here is CASNLYRGNTEAFF. As DNA, the CDR3 is TGTGCCAGTAACCTATACAGGGGGAACACTGAAGCTTTCTTT.

This rearrangement joins TRBV13 to TRBJ2-7, with D perhaps TRBD1 (7 bases). Germline CDR1 and CDR2: PRHDT and FYEKMQ (reference sequence). The V gene lost 5 bases and the J gene lost 6 bases, with 11 bases spanning the gap. This CDR3 is 12 amino acids long. CDR3 sequence reads: CASSPQGGEQYF. The CDR3 DNA follows: TGTGCCAGCAGCCCGCAGGGGGGCGAGCAGTACTTC.

J is TRBJ1-3 and V is TRBV5-1; D not resolved. The CDR3 length is 17 residues. V was trimmed by 0 bases and J by 0 bases, leaving 13 bases between them. Per the germline V gene, CDR1 is SGHRS and CDR2 is YFSETQ. The CDR3 region is CASSLEGGSYSGNTIYF. The CDR3 nucleotides are TGCGCCAGCAGCTTGGAGGGAGGGTCCTACTCTGGAAACACCATATATTTT.

This chain joins TRBV2 and TRBJ1-2, with D perhaps TRBD1 (6 bases). Germline CDR1 SNHLY, CDR2 FYNNEI. Deletions cut 4 bases from V and 8 bases from J, with 14 bases between. CDR3 size: 13 residues. The CDR3 loop reads CASSAGQRRGYTF. For the CDR3, the DNA is TGTGCCAGCAGTGCCGGACAGAGACGGGGCTACACCTTC.

The chain carries TRBV5-6 and TRBJ1-1, with TRBD1 matching 11 bases. CDR1 is SGHDT and CDR2 is YYEEEE in the germline V gene. The CDR3 spans 17 residues. J lost 2 bases, V lost 4 bases, and 10 bases had no gene match. The CDR3 region is CASSGRTGGAENTEAFF. CDR3 nucleotides: TGTGCCAGCAGCGGACGGACAGGGGGCGCAGAAAACACTGAAGCTTTCTTT.

The CDR3 nucleotides read TGTGCCAGCAGCCTCCGAGAGGACAGGGTGGAAGAGACCCAGTACTTC. Its translation: CASSLREDRVEETQYF. The chain is built from TRBV7-9 and TRBJ2-5, with 8 bases identical to TRBD1. The CDR3 consists of 16 residues. Trimming cost V 5 bases and J 3 bases; bases outside gene matches: 11. Germline V gives CDR1 SEHNR, CDR2 FQNEAQ (reference sequence). The variable domain in full, completed from reference TRBV7-9 and TRBJ2-5, reads DTGVSQNPRHKITKRGQNVTFRCDPISEHNRLYWYRQTLGQGPEFLTYFQNEAQLEKSRLLSDRFSAERPKGSFSTLEIQRTEQGDSAMYLCASSLREDRVEETQYFGPGTRLLVL.

The chain has TRBV30 and TRBJ1-2; no clear D gene. The CDR3 sequence is 12 residues long. Per the germline V gene, CDR1 is GTSNPN and CDR2 is SVGIG (reference sequence). V gave up 0 bases and J gave up 4 bases, with 6 bases separating them. The CDR3 region has the DNA TGTGCCTGGAGTGTGTCTTTCTATGGCTACACCTTC. This translates into CAWSVSFYGYTF.